The 27 T cell receptor beta chains below were found in one sample sequenced in a study of T-cell memory formation after mild COVID-19. TCRdb processed the 5' RACE reads anew with MiXCR; each CDR3 protein has one entry. The sample consists of hundreds of thousands of distinct CDR3 sequences, about 23% of them appearing once. Sequenced material: PBMCs or a T cell subset sorted from them (not recorded which). These receptors were obtained from an adult woman who had mild COVID-19 (a few samples of this study predate the infection). Cell type and time point are not known.

This chain joins TRBV5-1 and TRBJ2-3; D is undetermined. The CDR3 length is 16 residues. With 1 base removed from V and 0 bases from J, the gap between germline ends came to 12 bases. CDR1 SGHRS and CDR2 YFSETQ come from the germline V gene. DNA of the CDR3: TGCGCCAGCAGCTTGATGGTGAGAACTAGCACAGATACGCAGTATTTT. This encodes CASSLMVRTSTDTQYF.

The chain links TRBV7-8 to TRBJ2-2; 10 nucleotides align to TRBD1. The germline CDR1 and CDR2 sequences are SGHVS and FQNEAQ. The CDR3 spans 16 residues. With 1 base clipped from V and 11 bases from J, the junction kept 10 bases outside the gene matches. The CDR3 DNA reads as TGTGCCAGCAGCTTAGACGACAGGGGGCGTTCCTTCGAGCTGTTTTTT. Protein product: CASSLDDRGRSFELFF. The whole variable domain, remainder taken from reference TRBV7-8 and TRBJ2-2, is GAGVSQSPRYKVAKRGQDVALRCDPISGHVSLFWYQQALGQGPEFLTYFQNEAQLDKSGLPSDRFFAERPEGSVSTLKIQRTQQEDSAVYLCASSLDDRGRSFELFFGEGSRLTVL.

The chain couples TRBV12-3 or TRBV12-4 to TRBJ2-1; 11 nucleotides agree with TRBD2. This CDR3 contains 15 residues. J was trimmed by 8 bases and V by 5 bases; bases with no gene match: 8. Here the CDR3 DNA reads TGTGCCAGCAGTGAGGGGGTAGCGGGAGGGGATGAGCAGTTCTTC. Translating it yields CASSEGVAGGDEQFF.

The genes are TRBV18 and TRBJ2-5; perhaps TRBD2 as D (5 bases). The CDR3 is 19 residues long. The germline V gene encodes CDR1 KGHSH and CDR2 LQKENI. The V end lost 8 bases, the J end lost 1 base, and 29 bases lay between the germline ends. The CDR3 loop reads CASALTLVASGIGQETQYF. The CDR3 DNA follows: TGTGCCAGCGCACTCACCCTTGTCGCATCCGGGATCGGCCAAGAGACCCAGTACTTC. The variable domain in full, with the rest retrieved from reference TRBV18 and TRBJ2-5, is NAGVMQNPRHLVRRRGQEARLRCSPMKGHSHVYWYRQLPEEGLKFMVYLQKENIIDESGMPKERFSAEFPKEGPSILRIQQVVRGDSAAYFCASALTLVASGIGQETQYFGPGTRLLVL.

V and J are TRBV24-1 and TRBJ2-1; unclear D gene. The CDR3 length is 14 residues. CDR1 and CDR2 from the germline V gene are KGHDR and SFDVKD. The V and J ends lost 10 bases and 0 bases respectively, with 12 bases between them. The CDR3, as DNA: TGTGCCACTATGTCCGCAAGCTCCTACAATGAGCAGTTCTTC. It specifies CATMSASSYNEQFF.

Ten or more counts support this clonotype. The chain recombines TRBV15 with TRBJ2-3; D remains unclear. This CDR3 comprises 12 residues. Trimming left V 1 base short and J 3 bases short, with 2 bases between. CDR1 is LNHNV, CDR2 YYDKDF, per germline (reference sequence). DNA for the CDR3: TGTGCCACCAGCAGAGGGACAGATACGCAGTATTTT. This codes for CATSRGTDTQYF.

V usage is TRBV4-1 and J usage is TRBJ2-7; D gene uncertain. CDR1 and CDR2 (germline): MGHRA, YSYEKL. There are 14 residues in the CDR3. The germline V and J ends were trimmed by 1 base and 3 bases, with 10 bases remaining between them. The CDR3 DNA sequence: TGCGCCAGCAGCCAAGTTCCCAACCACTACGAGCAGTACTTC. Amino acids: CASSQVPNHYEQYF.

This clonotype was detected a few times. The V call is TRBV5-6, the J call TRBJ2-5; D remains unclear. Trimming removed 6 bases from V and 5 bases from J, with 8 bases in between. Germline V CDR1 and CDR2: SGHDT, YYEEEE. The CDR3 is made up of 11 amino acids. CDR3 loop: CASILGETQYF. DNA for the CDR3: TGTGCCAGCATCCTGGGGGAGACCCAGTACTTC.

J is TRBJ2-7 and V is TRBV5-1; 11 positions match TRBD1. Per the germline V gene, CDR1 is SGHRS and CDR2 is YFSETQ. V lost 6 bases to trimming and J lost 3 bases; unmatched junction nucleotides: 5. The CDR3 is 14 residues long. The CDR3 is CASTRGQGDYEQYF. DNA of the CDR3: TGCGCCAGCACCCGGGGACAGGGGGACTACGAGCAGTACTTC. Variable domain in full (rest from reference TRBV5-1 and TRBJ2-7): KAGVTQTPRYLIKTRGQQVTLSCSPISGHRSVSWYQQTPGQGLQFLFEYFSETQRNKGNFPGRFSGRQFSNSRSEMNVSTLELGDSALYLCASTRGQGDYEQYFGPGTRLTVT.

The DNA for the CDR3 is TGTGCCAGCAGCCAAGAGAGGAAGGGTTGGAGCTTAGCAGATACGCAGTATTTT. This sequence encodes CASSQERKGWSLADTQYF. J is TRBJ2-3 and V is TRBV3-1; D gene uncertain. This CDR3 spans 18 amino acids. The germline V and J ends were trimmed by 0 bases and 4 bases, with 20 bases remaining between them. The germline V gene has CDR1 LGHDT and CDR2 YNNKEL (reference sequence).

The chain carries TRBV3-1 and TRBJ1-2, with 9 nucleotides matching TRBD1. The CDR3 has 14 amino acids. Germline-derived CDR1 and CDR2 are LGHDT and YNNKEL (reference sequence). The J segment lost 6 bases and the V segment lost 6 bases, leaving 8 bases of the junction unmatched. This CDR3 reads CASRLRGTGHGYTF. The CDR3 nucleotides are TGTGCCAGCAGGCTACGGGGGACAGGGCATGGCTACACCTTC.

This clonotype was recorded a few times. The rearrangement uses TRBV4-1 and TRBJ2-7; TRBD1 agrees at 10 bases. Germline lookup yields CDR1 MGHRA and CDR2 YSYEKL. Trimming removed 4 bases from V and 5 bases from J; junction bases left unmatched: 5. The CDR3 has 14 amino acids. CDR3 in amino acids: CASSLTGGLNEQYF. CDR3 DNA: TGCGCCAGCAGCCTGACAGGGGGCCTAAACGAGCAGTACTTC.

This chain uses TRBV7-6 with TRBJ2-1, with a weak D call TRBD2 (6 bases). Deletions cut 5 bases from V and 5 bases from J, with 16 bases between. The V gene's germline CDR1 is SGHVS and CDR2 FNYEAQ. The CDR3 is made up of 15 amino acids. CDR3 residues: CASSHGTLLHNEQFF. CDR3 nucleotides: TGTGCCAGCAGCCACGGGACTCTTCTCCACAATGAGCAGTTCTTC.

DNA for the CDR3: TGTGCCAGCAGCTTAGCCACGGGGCTCTACGAGCAGTACTTC. Its translation: CASSLATGLYEQYF. J is TRBJ2-7 and V is TRBV7-6; D assignment may be TRBD1 or TRBD2 (5 bases each). V dropped 0 bases and J dropped 3 bases, with 9 bases sitting between them. The CDR3 sequence is 14 residues long. In germline, CDR1 is SGHVS, CDR2 FNYEAQ.

The CDR3 here is CASSSRRTGYSYEQYF. CDR3 nucleotides: TGTGCCAGCAGCTCCCGAAGGACAGGGTACTCCTACGAGCAGTACTTC. The chain has TRBV7-2 and TRBJ2-7, with 8 bases lining up with TRBD1. Trimming at V came to 4 bases and at J to 0 bases, leaving 8 bases not matched to a gene. The V gene's germline CDR1 is SGHTA and CDR2 FQGNSA. There are 16 residues in the CDR3.

This clonotype was found a few times. V gene TRBV7-6 combines with J gene TRBJ2-3, with TRBD2 matching 8 bases. This CDR3 contains 15 residues. Germline CDR1 reads SGHVS; CDR2 reads FNYEAQ. The J segment lost 6 bases and the V segment lost 2 bases, leaving 7 bases of the junction unmatched. The CDR3 bases are TGTGCCAGCAGCTTATACACTAGCGGTTGGGATACGCAGTATTTT. Protein: CASSLYTSGWDTQYF.

The chain employs TRBV2 and TRBJ1-2; TRBD1 agrees at 7 bases. Germline values: CDR1 SNHLY, CDR2 FYNNEI. With 2 bases clipped from V and 4 bases from J, the junction kept 13 bases outside the gene matches. CDR3 size: 17 residues. The CDR3 protein is CASSEPTIGGGSYGYTF. The CDR3 DNA follows: TGTGCCAGCAGTGAACCGACAATTGGAGGGGGCAGCTATGGCTACACCTTC.

This clonotype was seen more than once but under ten times. The chain combines TRBV12-3 or TRBV12-4 with TRBJ2-7, with D perhaps TRBD1 (7 bases). V was trimmed by 8 bases and J by 3 bases, leaving 17 bases between them. This CDR3 has 14 residues. CDR3 region: CASRRGTENYEQYF. CDR3 nucleotide sequence: TGTGCCAGCCGGCGCGGGACAGAAAACTACGAGCAGTACTTC.

V usage is TRBV15 and J usage is TRBJ1-4, with D unclear. Germline CDR1 is LNHNV and CDR2 is YYDKDF (reference sequence). Trimming took 1 base from V and 4 from J, leaving 10 bases between them. The CDR3 runs to 15 residues. The CDR3 DNA sequence: TGTGCCACCAGCAGAGCAGGCAGTAATAATGAAAAACTGTTTTTT. Protein sequence: CATSRAGSNNEKLFF.

This clonotype has only a few counts. The chain couples TRBV6-2 or TRBV6-3 to TRBJ2-1; D may be TRBD2 (5 bases). The V gene's germline CDR1 is MNHEY and CDR2 SVGEGT. The CDR3 contains 15 residues. Trimming stripped 2 bases from V and 7 bases from J, with 15 bases between. The CDR3 coding sequence is TGTGCCAGCAGTTACGTGGGATTATCGGGGAATGAGCAGTTCTTC. Translated: CASSYVGLSGNEQFF.

In this sample, this clonotype turned up a few times. The chain combines TRBV27 with TRBJ2-7; D is possibly TRBD1 (6 bases). V was pared by 5 bases and J by 0 bases, with 17 bases between. CDR1 is MNHEY, CDR2 SMNVEV, per germline (reference sequence). CDR3 length: 16 amino acids. The CDR3 sequence: CASSTQDSDRSYEQYF. CDR3 in DNA: TGTGCCAGCAGTACCCAGGACAGTGACCGCTCCTACGAGCAGTACTTC.

The J gene is TRBJ2-1, the V gene TRBV6-2 or TRBV6-3; no clear D gene. Trimming shortened V by 2 bases and J by 11 bases, and 7 bases separated the two germline ends. The CDR3 extends over 11 amino acids. In germline, CDR1 is MNHEY, CDR2 SVGEGT. CDR3 bases: TGTGCCAGCAGTTACGCGGCTCAGCAGTTCTTC. Amino acid sequence: CASSYAAQQFF.

This chain links TRBV20-1 with TRBJ2-1, with TRBD1 identical over 7 bases. There are 12 residues in the CDR3. CDR1 DFQATT and CDR2 SNEGSKA come from the germline V gene (reference sequence). Germline trimming cut 6 bases from V and 8 bases from J; bases unmatched to any gene: 7. The CDR3: CSATDRVYEQFF. The CDR3 nucleotides read TGCAGTGCAACTGACAGGGTGTATGAGCAGTTCTTC.

The chain employs TRBV7-3 and TRBJ2-3; 13 bases map to TRBD2. This CDR3 comprises 19 residues. With V trimmed by 3 bases and J by 2 bases, 11 bases remained unmatched. The germline CDR1 and CDR2 sequences are SGHTA and FQGTGA. Here the CDR3 DNA reads TGTGCCAGCAGCTTGGGACTAGCGGGACCCGAACGACACACAGATACGCAGTATTTT. Residues: CASSLGLAGPERHTDTQYF. Filled out from reference TRBV7-3 and TRBJ2-3, the complete variable domain reads GAGVSQTPSNKVTEKGKYVELRCDPISGHTALYWYRQSLGQGPEFLIYFQGTGAADDSGLPNDRFFAVRPEGSVSTLKIQRTERGDSAVYLCASSLGLAGPERHTDTQYFGPGTRLTVL.

This clonotype appeared a few times. The CDR3 sequence is CASSHIRTSGTSSGANVLTF. The CDR3 nucleotides read TGTGCCAGCAGTCATATTCGGACTAGCGGGACATCCTCTGGGGCCAACGTCCTGACTTTC. V is TRBV11-2 and J is TRBJ2-6, with 12 bases matching TRBD2. The CDR3 has 20 amino acids. Trimming took 6 bases from V and 0 from J; bases not matched to a gene: 12. Germline CDR1 is SGHAT and CDR2 is FQNNGV.

This rearrangement joins TRBV12-3 or TRBV12-4 to TRBJ2-7, with 7 bases that match TRBD2. The CDR3 sequence is 16 residues long. V was clipped by 2 bases and J by 1 base; unmatched bases: 8. The chain's CDR3 is CASSLRGSSMSYEQYF. For the CDR3, the DNA is TGTGCCAGCAGTTTACGCGGGAGTTCTATGTCCTACGAGCAGTACTTC.

This clonotype was seen repeatedly, ten times or more. V is TRBV28 and J is TRBJ2-7, with a weak D call TRBD2 (5 bases). Germline CDR1 is MDHEN and CDR2 is SYDVKM. The CDR3 extends over 17 amino acids. V gave up 2 bases and J gave up 3 bases, with 20 bases separating them. CDR3 sequence: CASSLPSLRARDYEQYF. The CDR3 DNA follows: TGTGCCAGCAGTTTACCCTCGTTAAGGGCGAGGGACTACGAGCAGTACTTC.